The clone carrying this T cell receptor (beta chain) was seen a handful of times. Adults of Caucasian background living in Nashville, Tennessee made up all donors. To make CD8 memory, CD45RO+ cells were put together with CCR7-negative CD45RA+ TemRA cells. This record belongs to a study of shared clonotypes between healthy human individuals. The data were produced by immunoSEQ multiplex PCR, yet TCRdb's version contains in-frame clones alone and is incomplete. The data show about 100,000 clones, with approximately 70% seen just once and roughly 49% held by the top ten. This CDR3 is built from 15 residues. Germline-derived CDR1 and CDR2 are MNHNS and SASEGT. V lost 3 bases and J lost 0, with 9 bases in between.

Sequencing was done on a sample of memory CD8+ T cells sorted from blood. Subset here: CD45RO+ cells pooled with CCR7-negative TemRA cells. The chain recombines TRBV6-1 with TRBJ1-3; D unresolved. The origin of this receptor is a man aged 25 to 40 in good health. DNA for the CDR3: TGTGCCAGCAGTGATGTTAGCCGCTCTGGAAACACCATATATTTT. Translation: CASSDVSRSGNTIYF.